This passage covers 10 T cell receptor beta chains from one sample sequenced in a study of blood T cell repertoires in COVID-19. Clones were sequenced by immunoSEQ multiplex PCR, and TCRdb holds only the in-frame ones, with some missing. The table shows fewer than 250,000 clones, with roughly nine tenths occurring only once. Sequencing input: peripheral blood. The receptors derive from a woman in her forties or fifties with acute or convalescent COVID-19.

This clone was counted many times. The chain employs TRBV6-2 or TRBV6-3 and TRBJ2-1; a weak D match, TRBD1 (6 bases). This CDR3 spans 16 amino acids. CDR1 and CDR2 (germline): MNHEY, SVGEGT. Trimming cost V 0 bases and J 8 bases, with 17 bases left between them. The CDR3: CASSYSMWGPLYEQFF. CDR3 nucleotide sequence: TGTGCCAGCAGTTACTCGATGTGGGGGCCTCTTTATGAGCAGTTCTTC.

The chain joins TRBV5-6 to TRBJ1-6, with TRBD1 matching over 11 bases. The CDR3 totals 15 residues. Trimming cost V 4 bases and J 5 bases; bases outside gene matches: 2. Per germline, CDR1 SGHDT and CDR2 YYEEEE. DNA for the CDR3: TGTGCCAGCAGCCTGGACAGGGGGCATAATTCACCCCTCCACTTT. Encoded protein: CASSLDRGHNSPLHF.

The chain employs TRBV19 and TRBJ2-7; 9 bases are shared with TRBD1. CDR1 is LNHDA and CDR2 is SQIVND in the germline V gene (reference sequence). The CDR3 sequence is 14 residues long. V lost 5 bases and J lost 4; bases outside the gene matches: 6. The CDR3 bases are TGTGCCAGTAGTTTCGGGACAGGGTTTTACGAGCAGTACTTC. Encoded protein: CASSFGTGFYEQYF.

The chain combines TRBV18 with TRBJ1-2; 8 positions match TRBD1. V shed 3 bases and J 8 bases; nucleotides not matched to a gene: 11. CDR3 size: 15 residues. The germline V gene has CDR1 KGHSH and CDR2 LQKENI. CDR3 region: CASSPRRGPDKGYTF. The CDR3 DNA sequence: TGTGCCAGCTCACCGCGCAGGGGGCCTGATAAAGGCTACACCTTC. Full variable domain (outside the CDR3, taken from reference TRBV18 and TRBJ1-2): NAGVMQNPRHLVRRRGQEARLRCSPMKGHSHVYWYRQLPEEGLKFMVYLQKENIIDESGMPKERFSAEFPKEGPSILRIQQVVRGDSAAYFCASSPRRGPDKGYTFGSGTRLTVV.

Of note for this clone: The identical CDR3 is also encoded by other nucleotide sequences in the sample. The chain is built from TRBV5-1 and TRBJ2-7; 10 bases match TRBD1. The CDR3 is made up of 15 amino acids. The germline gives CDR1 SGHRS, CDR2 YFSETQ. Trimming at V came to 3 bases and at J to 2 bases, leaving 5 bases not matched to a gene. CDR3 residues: CASSWTGGGTYEQYF. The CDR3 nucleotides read TGCGCCAGCAGCTGGACAGGGGGTGGGACCTACGAGCAGTACTTC.

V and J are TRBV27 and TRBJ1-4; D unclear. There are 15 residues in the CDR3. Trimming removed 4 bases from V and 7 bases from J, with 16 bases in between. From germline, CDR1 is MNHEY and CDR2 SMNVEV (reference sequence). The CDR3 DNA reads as TGTGCCAGCAGTTCGGGCTGGGGAGAGGCTGAAAAACTGTTTTTT. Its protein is CASSSGWGEAEKLFF.

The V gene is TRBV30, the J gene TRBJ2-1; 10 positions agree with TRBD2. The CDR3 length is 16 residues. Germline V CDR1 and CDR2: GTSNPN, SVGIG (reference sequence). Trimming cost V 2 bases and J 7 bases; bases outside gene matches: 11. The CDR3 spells CAWSPISGGAMNEQFF. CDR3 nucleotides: TGTGCCTGGAGTCCCATCAGCGGGGGGGCAATGAATGAGCAGTTCTTC.

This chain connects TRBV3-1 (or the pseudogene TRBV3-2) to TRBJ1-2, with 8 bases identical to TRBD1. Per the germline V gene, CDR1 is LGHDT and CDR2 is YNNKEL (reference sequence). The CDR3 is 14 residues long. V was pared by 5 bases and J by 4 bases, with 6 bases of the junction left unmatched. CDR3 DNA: TGTGCCAGCAGCTCTCAGACAGGGGTCTATGGCTACACCTTC. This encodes CASSSQTGVYGYTF.

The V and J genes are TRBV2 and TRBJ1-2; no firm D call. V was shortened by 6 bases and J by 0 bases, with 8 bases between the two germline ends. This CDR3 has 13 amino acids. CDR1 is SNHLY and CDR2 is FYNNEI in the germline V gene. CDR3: CASREGPNYGYTF. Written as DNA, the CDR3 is TGTGCCAGCAGAGAGGGCCCTAACTATGGCTACACCTTC.

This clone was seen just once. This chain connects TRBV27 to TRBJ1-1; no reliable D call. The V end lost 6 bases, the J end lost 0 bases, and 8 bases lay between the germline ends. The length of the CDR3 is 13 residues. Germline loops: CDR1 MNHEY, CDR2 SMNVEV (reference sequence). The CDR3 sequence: CASRSYMNTEAFF. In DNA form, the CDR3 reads TGTGCCAGCAGGAGTTATATGAACACTGAAGCTTTCTTT.